The 26 T cell receptor beta chains below come from one sample, sequenced in a study of neurological immune-mediated disorders. TCRdb reprocessed the 5' RACE reads with MiXCR, giving one entry per CDR3 protein. Counted here are tens of thousands of distinct CDR3 sequences, over 8.5% occurring once; the ten biggest clones make up about 6.3%. Time point meaning: longitudinal time-point 1 (baseline). Sequenced input: PBMCs. These receptors were taken from a male donor with HTLV-1-associated myelopathy (HAM/TSP).

This clonotype is medium-sized (0.01 to 0.1%) in the sample. The rearrangement links TRBV5-1 to TRBJ1-1; no clear D gene. The germline CDR1 and CDR2 sequences are SGHRS and YFSETQ. This CDR3 is 16 amino acids long. Trimming took off 0 bases at V and 1 base at J, with 13 bases between the two ends. The CDR3 DNA is TGCGCCAGCAGCTTGGGGCGGAACCTCGGGAACACTGAAGCTTTCTTT. It is translated as CASSLGRNLGNTEAFF. Complete variable domain (other parts from reference TRBV5-1 and TRBJ1-1): KAGVTQTPRYLIKTRGQQVTLSCSPISGHRSVSWYQQTPGQGLQFLFEYFSETQRNKGNFPGRFSGRQFSNSRSEMNVSTLELGDSALYLCASSLGRNLGNTEAFFGQGTRLTVV.

This clonotype was picked up many times. The chain employs TRBV29-1 and TRBJ2-7; perhaps TRBD1 as D (7 bases). This CDR3 has 13 amino acids. From germline, CDR1 is SQVTM and CDR2 ANQGSEA. With 6 bases removed from V and 6 bases from J, the gap between germline ends came to 18 bases. The CDR3 reads CSVSPGQGGEQYF. The CDR3, as DNA: TGCAGCGTCAGCCCAGGGCAGGGGGGCGAGCAGTACTTC.

This clonotype was detected ten times or more. This chain links TRBV12-3 or TRBV12-4 with TRBJ2-3, with 9 nucleotides matching TRBD2. This CDR3 contains 14 residues. The junction had 3 bases not matched to a gene; V was cut back by 7 bases and J by 1 base. The CDR3 sequence is CASTLAGGTDTQYF. The CDR3 nucleotides are TGTGCCAGCACCTTAGCGGGGGGCACAGATACGCAGTATTTT.

Ten or more counts support this clonotype. As DNA, the CDR3 is TGTGCCAGCAGCCCAGCGGGGGCCGCAGATACGCAGTATTTT. Its protein product is CASSPAGAADTQYF. The V call is TRBV14, the J call TRBJ2-3; 8 positions match TRBD2. Germline CDR1 and CDR2: SGHDN and FVKESK. The V segment lost 4 bases and the J segment 4 bases; nucleotides outside the gene matches: 4. The CDR3 extends over 14 amino acids.

The table lists this clonotype with many counts. The chain is built from TRBV20-1 and TRBJ2-4, with TRBD1 matching 7 bases. The CDR3 is 18 amino acids. V gave up 1 base and J gave up 6 bases; unmatched junction bases: 18. Per the germline V gene, CDR1 is DFQATT and CDR2 is SNEGSKA (reference sequence). The CDR3 here is CSARGMDRDSTLGNIQYF. The CDR3 bases are TGCAGTGCTAGAGGAATGGACCGGGACAGCACACTAGGAAACATTCAGTACTTC.

The sample holds many counts of this clonotype. CDR3: CSARDRLAGGPFSSDTQYF. The CDR3, as DNA: TGCAGTGCTAGAGATCGGTTAGCGGGGGGGCCTTTTTCATCAGATACGCAGTATTTT. The chain employs TRBV20-1 and TRBJ2-3, with 11 nucleotides matching TRBD2. This CDR3 contains 19 residues. V was pared by 0 bases and J by 4 bases, with 15 bases of the junction left unmatched. Germline CDR1 and CDR2: DFQATT and SNEGSKA (reference sequence).

This clonotype was seen repeatedly, ten times or more. The V call is TRBV29-1, the J call TRBJ1-3; perhaps TRBD1 as D (5 bases). V was shortened by 7 bases and J by 7 bases, with 23 bases between the two germline ends. Germline values: CDR1 SQVTM, CDR2 ANQGSEA. This CDR3 contains 15 residues. The CDR3 nucleotides are TGCAGCGCATCGGTGGGGGACCCAGCAGGGAACACCATATATTTT. Translated, it gives CSASVGDPAGNTIYF.

The table lists this clonotype with many counts. The chain links TRBV5-6 to TRBJ1-4, with D possibly TRBD1 on 5 matching bases. CDR3 length: 15 amino acids. Germline V gene lookup returns CDR1 SGHDT and CDR2 YYEEEE. The V end lost 4 bases, the J end lost 1 base, and 11 bases lay between the germline ends. CDR3 sequence: CASSETGVTNEKLFF. The CDR3 DNA follows: TGTGCCAGCAGCGAAACAGGAGTAACTAATGAAAAACTGTTTTTT.

There are many counts of this clonotype. The chain uses TRBV29-1 and TRBJ2-7; D not certain. With 4 bases removed from V and 0 bases from J, the gap between germline ends came to 7 bases. Germline V gene sequence: CDR1 SQVTM, CDR2 ANQGSEA. The CDR3 contains 12 residues. CDR3 loop: CSVVGVSYEQYF. The CDR3 nucleotides read TGCAGCGTTGTTGGGGTCTCCTACGAGCAGTACTTC.

This clonotype has a count of ten or more. V is TRBV2 and J is TRBJ2-4; 9 bases fit TRBD1. V trimming: 6 bases; J trimming: 11 bases; junction bases outside the gene matches: 8. The CDR3 extends over 13 amino acids. Germline CDR1 reads SNHLY; CDR2 reads FYNNEI. The CDR3 region is CASSKGQGVLQYF. CDR3 bases: TGTGCCAGCAGCAAGGGACAGGGAGTACTTCAGTACTTC.

The table lists this clonotype with a few counts. This rearrangement joins TRBV4-1 to TRBJ2-2; D gene unclear. Germline CDR1 and CDR2: MGHRA and YSYEKL. This CDR3 is 13 amino acids long. The V end was cut by 4 bases, the J end by 7 bases, with 10 bases between. The CDR3 sequence is CASSPSRDGELFF. The CDR3 DNA follows: TGCGCCAGCAGCCCATCCAGAGACGGGGAGCTGTTTTTT.

This clonotype was counted at least ten times. The chain is built from TRBV29-1 and TRBJ1-2; D call uncertain. CDR1 is SQVTM and CDR2 is ANQGSEA in the germline V gene. The V gene lost 8 bases and the J gene lost 8 bases, with 12 bases spanning the gap. The CDR3 covers 10 residues. The CDR3 sequence is CSIHLGGYTF. The CDR3 DNA reads as TGCAGCATCCACTTGGGGGGCTACACCTTC.

This clonotype came up many times. The chain joins TRBV5-1 to TRBJ1-4; a possible D gene is TRBD1 (5 bases). In germline, CDR1 is SGHRS, CDR2 YFSETQ. The V gene lost 4 bases and the J gene lost 8 bases, with 18 bases spanning the gap. The CDR3 contains 15 residues. CDR3 sequence (DNA): TGCGCCAGCAGCCTAGGACAAGGGAGGATCGAAAAACTGTTTTTT. Translated: CASSLGQGRIEKLFF.

This clonotype was seen many times. This chain joins TRBV10-3 and TRBJ2-3; 10 bases fit TRBD2. This CDR3 contains 15 residues. Germline values: CDR1 ENHRY, CDR2 SYGVKD. Germline trimming cut 7 bases from V and 0 bases from J; bases unmatched to any gene: 4. The CDR3: CAINRGLASTDTQYF. In nucleotides, the CDR3 is TGTGCCATCAATAGGGGACTAGCGAGCACAGATACGCAGTATTTT.

This clonotype has at least ten counts. This chain links TRBV5-1 with TRBJ2-3; D is undetermined. Germline V gives CDR1 SGHRS, CDR2 YFSETQ. Trimming cost V 0 bases and J 2 bases, with 10 bases left between them. The CDR3 has 15 amino acids. The CDR3 sequence is CASSLAAVPTDTQYF. CDR3 in DNA: TGCGCCAGCAGCTTGGCCGCGGTGCCCACAGATACGCAGTATTTT.

V gene TRBV5-1 combines with J gene TRBJ1-1, with D unclear. The CDR3 is 15 residues long. Between the trimmed V and J ends, which lost 6 bases and 2 bases, there was a span of 17 bases. Germline V gives CDR1 SGHRS, CDR2 YFSETQ. The CDR3 here is CASNPDQQRNTEAFF. The DNA of the CDR3 is TGCGCCAGCAACCCGGACCAACAGAGAAACACTGAAGCTTTCTTT.

In its sample, this clonotype was seen many times. The rearrangement uses TRBV14 and TRBJ1-2; unclear D gene. The CDR3 extends over 12 amino acids. The V gene lost 1 base and the J gene lost 2 bases, with 2 bases spanning the gap. Germline CDR1 is SGHDN and CDR2 is FVKESK. The CDR3, as DNA: TGTGCCAGCAGCCAAGGGAACTATGGCTACACCTTC. The encoded protein is CASSQGNYGYTF.

This clonotype was seen many times. The chain recombines TRBV28 with TRBJ2-1; TRBD2 matches at 12 bases. CDR1 is MDHEN and CDR2 is SYDVKM in the germline V gene. The CDR3 runs to 16 residues. V trimming: 6 bases; J trimming: 5 bases; junction bases outside the gene matches: 8. The CDR3 region has the DNA TGTGCCAGCAGCTCCCCTAGCGGGGGGGCCGACAATGAGCAGTTCTTC. Amino acid sequence: CASSSPSGGADNEQFF.

This clonotype was counted at least ten times. V and J are TRBV12-3 or TRBV12-4 and TRBJ1-2, with 9 bases aligning to TRBD1. J lost 0 bases, V lost 5 bases, and 4 bases had no gene match. This CDR3 spans 15 amino acids. The chain's CDR3 is CASSPGTGTNYGYTF. CDR3 coding DNA: TGTGCCAGCAGTCCGGGGACAGGGACTAACTATGGCTACACCTTC.

The sample holds many counts of this clonotype. CDR3 bases: TGCAGTTATTGGGCGGGACTAGCGGGGGTCGAGCAGTTCTTC. The encoded protein is CSYWAGLAGVEQFF. The chain is built from TRBV20-1 and TRBJ2-1; 14 bases are shared with TRBD2. Germline assignment: CDR1 DFQATT and CDR2 SNEGSKA (reference sequence). CDR3 length: 14 residues. V was pared by 8 bases and J by 10 bases, with 10 bases of the junction left unmatched.

The chain joins TRBV2 to TRBJ2-7, with no clear D. The CDR3 extends over 12 amino acids. Germline values: CDR1 SNHLY, CDR2 FYNNEI. Trimming took 6 bases from V and 2 from J, leaving 8 bases between them. The CDR3 bases are TGTGCCAGCAGATCACGTGCCTACGAGCAGTACTTC. Amino acids: CASRSRAYEQYF.

This clonotype showed up many times. V is TRBV5-1 and J is TRBJ2-2; tentatively, D is TRBD2 (6 bases). There are 15 residues in the CDR3. Germline V gene sequence: CDR1 SGHRS, CDR2 YFSETQ. With 4 bases removed from V and 4 bases from J, the gap between germline ends came to 14 bases. Written as DNA, the CDR3 is TGCGCCAGCAGCAGACTAGAGAGCGGCACCGGGGAGCTGTTTTTT. Translating gives CASSRLESGTGELFF.

Turning to this clonotype: Germline is not matched at one junction end, which may reflect a read error. V gene TRBV15 combines with J gene TRBJ2-2; 9 bases fit TRBD1. The V gene's germline CDR1 is LNHNV and CDR2 YYDKDF (reference sequence). This CDR3 is 15 amino acids long. CDR3 sequence reads: CATSGTGPNSGELFF. The CDR3 DNA is TGTGCTACCAGCGGGACAGGGCCGAACAGCGGGGAGCTGTTTTTT.

This clonotype was counted at least ten times. The chain carries TRBV20-1 and TRBJ2-7; D may correspond to TRBD1 or TRBD2 (5 bases each). There are 15 residues in the CDR3. The germline CDR1 and CDR2 sequences are DFQATT and SNEGSKA (reference sequence). Trimming shortened V by 6 bases and J by 0 bases, and 18 bases separated the two germline ends. The DNA for the CDR3 is TGCAGTGCAGCGGTGATGGGGACGTTCTCCTACGAGCAGTACTTC. Translated, it gives CSAAVMGTFSYEQYF.

The table lists this clonotype with many counts. V gene TRBV5-1 combines with J gene TRBJ1-5; D ambiguous. Per the germline V gene, CDR1 is SGHRS and CDR2 is YFSETQ. This CDR3 has 13 residues. The V end was cut by 2 bases, the J end by 7 bases, with 10 bases between. The CDR3 loop reads CASSLQTGQPQHF. The CDR3, as DNA: TGCGCCAGCAGCTTACAAACGGGGCAGCCCCAGCATTTT.

This clonotype was detected ten times or more. The rearrangement uses TRBV20-1 and TRBJ2-5; weak D call: TRBD2 (7 bases). The length of the CDR3 is 16 residues. Germline V lookup: CDR1 DFQATT, CDR2 SNEGSKA (reference sequence). V shed 0 bases and J shed 2 bases, with 16 bases lying between them. The CDR3 DNA reads as TGCAGTGCTAGAGACCCTTGGCGGGGGCTTCAAGAGACCCAGTACTTC. This gives the protein CSARDPWRGLQETQYF.